The 27 T cell receptor beta chains below were found in one sample sequenced in a study of blood T cell repertoires in COVID-19. Only in-frame clones appear in the TCRdb table, and some are missing; sequencing was by immunoSEQ multiplex PCR. Here the sample spans about 180,000 clones, about 85% being singletons. Specimen: peripheral blood. The receptors originated from a woman between 25 and 40 years old with active or convalescent COVID-19.

The rearrangement uses TRBV18 and TRBJ1-1; 7 positions agree with TRBD1. This CDR3 has 15 residues. Germline-derived CDR1 and CDR2 are KGHSH and LQKENI. The ends lost 3 bases at V and 11 bases at J; junction bases unmatched: 15. The CDR3 is CASSPASGRGVAAFF. Here the CDR3 DNA reads TGTGCCAGCTCACCTGCCTCTGGCAGGGGGGTCGCGGCTTTCTTT.

This chain uses TRBV5-5 with TRBJ1-3; TRBD1 matches 8 bases. The CDR3 consists of 16 residues. Germline V gene sequence: CDR1 SGHKS, CDR2 YYEKEE (reference sequence). V shed 4 bases, J shed 1 base, and the junction held 7 bases outside the gene matches. Written as DNA, the CDR3 is TGTGCCAGCAGCCTCGACAGGGGTGATTCTGGAAACACCATATATTTT. Translating gives CASSLDRGDSGNTIYF.

The chain uses TRBV11-2 and TRBJ2-7; 8 bases are a match to TRBD2. The V gene end was trimmed by 3 bases and the J gene end by 2 bases; junction bases not matched to a gene: 6. From germline, CDR1 is SGHAT and CDR2 FQNNGV. The CDR3 consists of 15 residues. The CDR3 here is CASSFERGSTYEQYF. The CDR3 DNA follows: TGTGCCAGCAGCTTTGAGCGGGGGAGCACCTACGAGCAGTACTTC. Combining the CDR3 with reference TRBV11-2 and TRBJ2-7 gives the whole variable domain EAGVAQSPRYKIIEKRQSVAFWCNPISGHATLYWYQQILGQGPKLLIQFQNNGVVDDSQLPKDRFSAERLKGVDSTLKIQPAKLEDSAVYLCASSFERGSTYEQYFGPGTRLTVT.

The CDR3: CASSRRLAGGTNTGELFF. Here the CDR3 DNA reads TGTGCCAGCAGCCGTCGACTAGCGGGGGGCACGAACACCGGGGAGCTGTTTTTT. The chain joins TRBV14 to TRBJ2-2; 13 positions agree with TRBD2. V shed 4 bases, J shed 0 bases, and the junction held 5 bases outside the gene matches. Germline CDR1 is SGHDN and CDR2 is FVKESK. CDR3 length: 18 amino acids.

The chain employs TRBV4-2 and TRBJ1-2; D is perhaps TRBD1 (5 bases). Germline lookup yields CDR1 LGHNA and CDR2 YNFKEQ. Trimming stripped 4 bases from V and 3 bases from J, with 9 bases between. The CDR3 runs 13 residues. The CDR3 region is CASSLGGDYGYTF. In DNA, the CDR3 is TGTGCCAGCAGCCTCGGGGGAGACTATGGCTACACCTTC.

The V call is TRBV2, the J call TRBJ1-3; no clear D gene. The CDR3 loop spans 13 amino acids. CDR1 and CDR2 (germline): SNHLY, FYNNEI. V gave up 2 bases and J gave up 0 bases, with 2 bases separating them. CDR3 amino acids: CASSEHSGNTIYF. In nucleotides, the CDR3 is TGTGCCAGCAGTGAACACTCTGGAAACACCATATATTTT. The full variable domain, its missing parts supplied by reference TRBV2 and TRBJ1-3, is EPEVTQTPSHQVTQMGQEVILRCVPISNHLYFYWYRQILGQKVEFLVSFYNNEISEKSEIFDDQFSVERPDGSNFTLKIRSTKLEDSAMYFCASSEHSGNTIYFGEGSWLTVV.

This clone was seen a handful of times. The CDR3 region is CASSPYSGRLTDTQYF. Written as DNA, the CDR3 is TGTGCCAGCAGCCCCTATAGCGGGAGGCTCACAGATACGCAGTATTTT. The chain is built from TRBV4-2 and TRBJ2-3; 10 bases align to TRBD2. Germline V gene lookup returns CDR1 LGHNA and CDR2 YNFKEQ. With V trimmed by 4 bases and J by 2 bases, 6 bases remained unmatched. The CDR3 is 16 amino acids.

The chain links TRBV11-3 to TRBJ2-3; 8 positions agree with TRBD2. The CDR3 sequence is 20 residues long. Germline V gene data show CDR1 as SGHNT and CDR2 as YENEEA. V shed 4 bases and J 7 bases; nucleotides not matched to a gene: 25. The CDR3, as DNA: TGTGCCAGCAGCTCCCCCCGGTACTCAGCGGGGGCCCTTTTACTGAATACGCAGTATTTT. Translating it yields CASSSPRYSAGALLLNTQYF.

The V and J genes are TRBV5-4 and TRBJ1-2; 7 nucleotides line up with TRBD1. CDR1 and CDR2 (germline): SGHNT, YYREEE (reference sequence). V dropped 2 bases and J dropped 4; count of bases not matched to a gene: 5. The CDR3 length is 14 residues. CDR3 protein: CASSLSGGGYGYTF. The CDR3 nucleotides are TGTGCCAGCAGCTTATCAGGGGGAGGCTATGGCTACACCTTC.

This clone was seen a few times. The gene calls are TRBV28 and TRBJ1-5, with TRBD1 matching over 10 bases. CDR3 length equals 17 residues. J lost 0 bases, V lost 2 bases, and 4 bases had no gene match. Germline CDR1 is MDHEN and CDR2 is SYDVKM. CDR3 region: CASSLPRQGASNQPQHF. CDR3 nucleotides: TGTGCCAGCAGTTTACCCAGACAGGGGGCTAGCAATCAGCCCCAGCATTTT.

The chain combines TRBV2 with TRBJ2-7; weak D call: TRBD1 (6 bases). The CDR3 is 12 amino acids. The germline V and J ends were trimmed by 11 bases and 3 bases, with 14 bases remaining between them. The germline V gene has CDR1 SNHLY and CDR2 FYNNEI. DNA of the CDR3: TGTGCCGGTAGACAGGAAAACTACGAGCAGTACTTC. Amino acids: CAGRQENYEQYF.

The V call is TRBV19, the J call TRBJ1-3, with D perhaps matching TRBD1 (5 bases). The germline CDR1 and CDR2 sequences are LNHDA and SQIVND (reference sequence). V lost 6 bases and J lost 4, with 13 bases in between. This CDR3 spans 14 amino acids. This CDR3 is CASSPQGSGNTIYF. CDR3 nucleotides: TGTGCCAGTAGCCCCCAGGGATCAGGAAACACCATATATTTT.

V usage is TRBV5-1 and J usage is TRBJ2-1; D remains unclear. The CDR3 has 13 amino acids. Germline V gene data show CDR1 as SGHRS and CDR2 as YFSETQ. V was trimmed by 0 bases and J by 6 bases, leaving 7 bases between them. CDR3 region: CASSLAQTNEQFF. In DNA, the CDR3 is TGCGCCAGCAGCTTGGCACAGACCAATGAGCAGTTCTTC.

V gene TRBV7-6 combines with J gene TRBJ1-2, with D maybe TRBD1 (6 bases). V shed 5 bases and J shed 8 bases, with 21 bases lying between them. Germline V gene lookup returns CDR1 SGHVS and CDR2 FNYEAQ. The CDR3 extends over 15 amino acids. The CDR3 here is CASSPEGGIALGYTF. Written as DNA, the CDR3 is TGTGCCAGCAGCCCCGAGGGGGGGATAGCCCTCGGCTACACCTTC.

V and J are TRBV29-1 and TRBJ1-5; D unresolved. Germline-derived CDR1 and CDR2 are SQVTM and ANQGSEA. V gave up 6 bases and J gave up 7 bases, with 16 bases separating them. This CDR3 comprises 13 residues. CDR3 in amino acids: CSVAEGGSQPQHF. The DNA for the CDR3 is TGCAGCGTCGCCGAAGGAGGCTCGCAGCCCCAGCATTTT.

The CDR3, as DNA: TGTGCCAGCAGTCTCGGACAGCGGTACACTGAAGCTTTCTTT. Protein sequence: CASSLGQRYTEAFF. The V call is TRBV28, the J call TRBJ1-1, with D possibly being TRBD1 (6 bases). The CDR3 runs to 14 residues. Germline-derived CDR1 and CDR2 are MDHEN and SYDVKM. V was shortened by 5 bases and J by 3 bases, with 13 bases between the two germline ends.

V is TRBV7-2 and J is TRBJ2-7; D is possibly TRBD2 (6 bases). CDR3 length: 15 residues. V lost 0 bases to trimming and J lost 5 bases, with 14 bases between them. CDR1 SGHTA and CDR2 FQGNSA come from the germline V gene. The CDR3 here is CASSLAGKRENEQYF. Here the CDR3 DNA reads TGTGCCAGCAGCTTAGCGGGGAAACGGGAGAACGAGCAGTACTTC.

The rearrangement links TRBV2 to TRBJ1-2; 8 nucleotides match TRBD1. Unmatched junction bases numbered 12, after V lost 7 bases and J lost 8 bases. CDR1 SNHLY and CDR2 FYNNEI come from the germline V gene. The CDR3 has 14 residues. CDR3 bases: TGTGCCAGCACCGGAGACAGGGGCGGGACGGGCTACACCTTC. Translated, it gives CASTGDRGGTGYTF. The whole variable domain, filled in from reference TRBV2 and TRBJ1-2, reads EPEVTQTPSHQVTQMGQEVILRCVPISNHLYFYWYRQILGQKVEFLVSFYNNEISEKSEIFDDQFSVERPDGSNFTLKIRSTKLEDSAMYFCASTGDRGGTGYTFGSGTRLTVV.

The chain employs TRBV5-6 and TRBJ1-5, with D possibly matching TRBD1 (5 bases). The germline V and J ends were trimmed by 0 bases and 5 bases, with 18 bases remaining between them. The V gene's germline CDR1 is SGHDT and CDR2 YYEEEE. The CDR3 runs 17 residues. In DNA form, the CDR3 reads TGTGCCAGCAGCTTGGTGGGTGGCGGGGCCGTCGATCAGCCCCAGCATTTT. This translates into CASSLVGGGAVDQPQHF.

The chain carries TRBV5-1 and TRBJ2-3, with 14 bases identical to TRBD2. CDR3 size: 18 residues. V dropped 0 bases and J dropped 1; count of bases not matched to a gene: 4. From germline, CDR1 is SGHRS and CDR2 YFSETQ. As DNA, the CDR3 is TGCGCCAGCAGCTTGGGACTAGCGGGAGGGCCGGGCACAGATACGCAGTATTTT. Protein: CASSLGLAGGPGTDTQYF. Together with reference TRBV5-1 and TRBJ2-3, the CDR3 gives the full variable domain: KAGVTQTPRYLIKTRGQQVTLSCSPISGHRSVSWYQQTPGQGLQFLFEYFSETQRNKGNFPGRFSGRQFSNSRSEMNVSTLELGDSALYLCASSLGLAGGPGTDTQYFGPGTRLTVL.

The chain couples TRBV18 to TRBJ1-5, with D uncertain. Trimming took 5 bases from V and 6 from J, leaving 11 bases between them. The CDR3 runs 13 residues. Germline assignment: CDR1 KGHSH and CDR2 LQKENI. CDR3 sequence: CASSAHGGQPQHF. For the CDR3, the DNA is TGTGCCAGCTCAGCACACGGTGGTCAGCCCCAGCATTTT.

The chain recombines TRBV24-1 with TRBJ2-3; 8 bases are a match to TRBD2. The CDR3 covers 16 residues. The ends lost 1 base at V and 2 bases at J; junction bases unmatched: 4. Per germline, CDR1 KGHDR and CDR2 SFDVKD. The CDR3 spells CATSDFGAGATDTQYF. The CDR3 bases are TGTGCCACCAGTGATTTTGGAGCGGGAGCCACAGATACGCAGTATTTT.

V is TRBV4-2 and J is TRBJ1-1; D is undetermined. This CDR3 contains 15 residues. V gave up 0 bases and J gave up 4 bases, with 12 bases separating them. Germline assignment: CDR1 LGHNA and CDR2 YNFKEQ. CDR3 coding DNA: TGTGCCAGCAGCCAAGAGTTCCCCCCCCTCACTGAAGCTTTCTTT. Residues: CASSQEFPPLTEAFF.

The J gene is TRBJ2-7, the V gene TRBV5-6; D may be TRBD2 (5 bases). Between the trimmed V and J ends, which lost 2 bases and 4 bases, there was a span of 13 bases. This CDR3 spans 14 amino acids. Germline lookup yields CDR1 SGHDT and CDR2 YYEEEE. CDR3 protein: CASSFGDVLYEQYF. CDR3 nucleotide sequence: TGTGCCAGCAGCTTCGGGGATGTCTTATACGAGCAGTACTTC.

The V gene is TRBV7-8, the J gene TRBJ1-2; 9 nucleotides agree with TRBD1. This CDR3 is built from 15 residues. Germline CDR1 and CDR2: SGHVS and FQNEAQ. V was pared by 5 bases and J by 7 bases, with 11 bases of the junction left unmatched. This CDR3 reads CASSLEGQGIRGYTF. CDR3 bases: TGTGCCAGCAGCCTAGAGGGACAGGGAATCCGTGGCTACACCTTC.

The chain employs TRBV13 and TRBJ1-2; 7 bases are shared with TRBD1. CDR3 size: 14 residues. V was clipped by 4 bases and J by 2 bases; unmatched bases: 4. Germline values: CDR1 PRHDT, CDR2 FYEKMQ (reference sequence). CDR3 in amino acids: CASSSTTGNYGYTF. CDR3 in DNA: TGTGCCAGCAGCTCCACGACAGGGAACTATGGCTACACCTTC.

CDR3 DNA: TGTGCCAGCAGTTTGAGGGGCGGGGGGAACTATGGCTACACCTTC. Translation: CASSLRGGGNYGYTF. The chain has TRBV27 and TRBJ1-2; possibly TRBD1 for D (5 bases). Germline values: CDR1 MNHEY, CDR2 SMNVEV (reference sequence). This CDR3 is built from 15 residues. V shed 3 bases and J shed 2 bases, with 13 bases lying between them.